The 10 T cell receptor beta chains below all came from one sample that was sequenced in a study of early T cells in non-severe SARS-CoV-2 infection. From the 5' RACE reads, TCRdb called clonotypes with MiXCR, one entry per CDR3 protein. The data contain roughly 40,000 distinct CDR3 sequences, 6.3% of them singletons. The sequenced sample consisted of whole blood. The receptor source for this set is an adult who was a healthcare worker with PCR-confirmed SARS-CoV-2 infection or an uninfected control (not recorded which).

The chain uses TRBV4-1 and TRBJ1-6; D ambiguous. Trimming stripped 5 bases from V and 10 bases from J, with 18 bases between. Germline V CDR1 and CDR2: MGHRA, YSYEKL. This CDR3 region has 15 residues. CDR3: CASSVLRRVDSPLHF. DNA for the CDR3: TGCGCCAGCAGCGTTCTCAGGAGGGTTGACTCACCCCTCCACTTT.

This clonotype was detected many times. The chain is built from TRBV20-1 and TRBJ2-1; D is possibly TRBD1 or TRBD2 (5 bases each). In germline, CDR1 is DFQATT, CDR2 SNEGSKA (reference sequence). The CDR3 runs to 14 residues. Trimming left V 3 bases short and J 8 bases short, with 17 bases between. The CDR3 nucleotides are TGCAGTGCTAGGGGACGTCGTGAAATGGATGAGCAGTTCTTC. This encodes CSARGRREMDEQFF.

This clonotype was picked up many times. One junction end does not reproduce the germline sequence, and a read error may be involved. The chain combines TRBV12-3 or TRBV12-4 with TRBJ1-3; D is uncertain. The CDR3 is 14 amino acids. CDR3 loop: CASRRADSENTIYF. The CDR3 nucleotides read TGTGCCAGTAGAAGGGCAGACTCTGAAAACACCATATATTTT.

Ten or more counts support this clonotype. This rearrangement joins TRBV14 to TRBJ2-2; 15 nucleotides match TRBD2. This CDR3 has 18 amino acids. J was trimmed by 4 bases and V by 1 base; bases with no gene match: 4. Per germline, CDR1 SGHDN and CDR2 FVKESK. The CDR3 coding sequence is TGTGCCAGCAGCCAAGGGACTAGCGGGAGGGTGAGCACCGGGGAGCTGTTTTTT. Translating gives CASSQGTSGRVSTGELFF.

This clonotype has ten or more counts. The rearrangement joins TRBV7-6 to TRBJ2-1, with D perhaps TRBD2 (6 bases). The germline gives CDR1 SGHVS, CDR2 FNYEAQ. V was trimmed by 5 bases and J by 2 bases, leaving 10 bases between them. The CDR3 extends over 14 amino acids. The CDR3 loop reads CASSPAGTYNEQFF. CDR3 nucleotides: TGTGCCAGCAGCCCAGCGGGTACCTACAATGAGCAGTTCTTC.

This clonotype appeared many times. This chain uses TRBV19 with TRBJ2-7, with a weak D call TRBD1 (5 bases). The CDR3 loop spans 13 amino acids. Per the germline V gene, CDR1 is LNHDA and CDR2 is SQIVND (reference sequence). V was cut by 6 bases and J by 1 base, with 10 bases left in between. In nucleotides, the CDR3 is TGTGCCAGTAGCCTACAGGCATCCTACGAGCAGTACTTC. It translates to CASSLQASYEQYF.

Note on this clonotype: One junction end disagrees with the germline gene, perhaps due to a read error. The genes are TRBV28 and TRBJ1-4; D is uncertain. This CDR3 region has 13 residues. Germline V lookup: CDR1 MDHEN, CDR2 SYDVKM. This chain's CDR3 is CASRGATNEKLFF. The CDR3 bases are TGTGCCAGCAGGGGCGCAACTAATGAAAAACTTTTTTTT.

The chain combines TRBV4-3 with TRBJ2-1, with 9 bases fitting TRBD2. V lost 10 bases and J lost 6; bases outside the gene matches: 13. The CDR3 spans 15 residues. Germline loops: CDR1 LGHNA, CDR2 YSLEER. The CDR3 sequence: CANRAVAGESNEQFF. CDR3 bases: TGCGCCAACAGAGCCGTAGCGGGAGAGAGCAATGAGCAGTTCTTC.

Many counts were recorded for this clonotype. The rearrangement links TRBV29-1 to TRBJ2-5, with unresolved D. V dropped 6 bases and J dropped 0 bases, with 17 bases sitting between them. Germline lookup yields CDR1 SQVTM and CDR2 ANQGSEA. The CDR3 is made up of 15 amino acids. For the CDR3, the DNA is TGCAGCGTCCTTGGACCAACTAAAGACCAAGAGACCCAGTACTTC. Translation gives CSVLGPTKDQETQYF.

This clonotype was detected ten times or more. The V gene is TRBV7-8, the J gene TRBJ2-5, with D possibly matching TRBD1 (6 bases). V dropped 0 bases and J dropped 4 bases, with 18 bases sitting between them. This CDR3 region has 17 residues. Germline CDR1 reads SGHVS; CDR2 reads FQNEAQ. The CDR3 nucleotides are TGTGCCAGCAGCTTAGCGTTATTCATACAGGGTGCAGAGACCCAGTACTTC. It codes for CASSLALFIQGAETQYF.